This section outlines one T cell receptor (beta chain) sequence together with its context. What it binds is not known. Profiled with immunoSEQ multiplex PCR; TCRdb holds only in-frame clones, not every one. The sample gives tens of thousands of clones, approximately 91% of which show up once; about 0.35% is in the top ten. This record belongs to a study of OX40 agonist ivuxolimab in advanced cancers. Study background: Of mixed ages from about 23 to 85 and averaging about 56 years, the group was around 78% male.

The CDR3 totals 13 residues. In germline, CDR1 is MDHEN, CDR2 SYDVKM. The V and J ends lost 6 bases and 3 bases, in that order; junction bases with no gene match: 4. Regarding the study as a whole: With doses of 0.1 to 3.0 mg/kg, CD4+ and CD8+ blood T cells had undergone clonal expansion by week 6.

This sequence joins TRBV28 and TRBJ1-2; 7 positions match TRBD1. The TCR originated in an adult with an advanced solid tumor such as melanoma, head and neck, liver or kidney cancer. This material consisted of CD4+ or CD8+ T cells sorted from blood, taken in a trial of the OX40 agonist ivuxolimab. CDR3 sequence (DNA): TGTGCCAGCAGGTTAGGGACAGACTATGGCTACACCTTC. Encoded protein: CASRLGTDYGYTF.